This is a list of T cell receptor beta chains from one sample in a study of OX40 agonist ivuxolimab in advanced cancers. TCRdb's table, derived via immunoSEQ multiplex PCR, lists solely in-frame clones and lacks some. The sample carries tens of thousands of clones, 90% to 95% recorded once. This specimen consisted of CD4+ or CD8+ T cells sorted from blood, obtained in a trial of the OX40 agonist ivuxolimab. All receptors derive from an adult with an advanced solid tumor such as melanoma, head and neck, liver or kidney cancer. Both conserved end residues are part of each CDR3. The order of the fields is clone size, V gene, CDR3 length, J gene, D gene, CDR3 DNA, CDR3 protein. A D gene is named only where the DNA matches it firmly. A clone size is listed for some rows: how often the clone was seen (once, few, many), or a class if it is expanded.

clone size: -
V gene: TRBV29-1
CDR3 length: 18
J gene: TRBJ2-1
D gene: -
CDR3 DNA: TGCAGCGTTGGCCTACTTGGGGGCCAGGGGCGGAATGTCAATGAGCAGTTCTTC
CDR3 protein: CSVGLLGGQGRNVNEQFF

clone size: -
V gene: TRBV23-1
CDR3 length: 16
J gene: TRBJ2-5
D gene: -
CDR3 DNA: TGCGCCAGCAGTCAGGGTCGGACTCGCCAGGGGGAGACCCAGTACTTC
CDR3 protein: CASSQGRTRQGETQYF

clone size: -
V gene: TRBV5-1
CDR3 length: 15
J gene: TRBJ2-3
D gene: TRBD1
CDR3 DNA: TGCGCCAGCAGCCCGGGACAGGGGCGTATAGATACGCAGTATTTT
CDR3 protein: CASSPGQGRIDTQYF

clone size: -
V gene: TRBV5-1
CDR3 length: 17
J gene: TRBJ2-5
D gene: TRBD2
CDR3 DNA: TGCGCCAGCAGCTCGGAGGGACTAGCGGGATCCCAAGAGACCCAGTACTTC
CDR3 protein: CASSSEGLAGSQETQYF

clone size: -
V gene: TRBV28
CDR3 length: 15
J gene: TRBJ2-7
D gene: TRBD2
CDR3 DNA: TGTGCCAGCAGATCTCCGGGAGGGGTCTCCTACGAGCAGTACTTC
CDR3 protein: CASRSPGGVSYEQYF

clone size: few
V gene: TRBV7-2
CDR3 length: 15
J gene: TRBJ1-5
D gene: -
CDR3 DNA: TGTGCCAGCAGCTTAGGAGGGCGGGGCAATCAGCCCCAGCATTTT
CDR3 protein: CASSLGGRGNQPQHF

clone size: -
V gene: TRBV4-1
CDR3 length: 13
J gene: TRBJ1-4
D gene: -
CDR3 DNA: TGCGCCAGCAGCCAAGCAGGGTTCGGAAAACTGTTTTTT
CDR3 protein: CASSQAGFGKLFF

clone size: -
V gene: TRBV6-5
CDR3 length: 13
J gene: TRBJ2-5
D gene: -
CDR3 DNA: TGTGCCAGCAGCAGGGGCTTGGGGGAGACCCAGTACTTC
CDR3 protein: CASSRGLGETQYF

clone size: -
V gene: TRBV2
CDR3 length: 16
J gene: TRBJ1-3
D gene: -
CDR3 DNA: TGTGCCAGCAGTGACGTTTTTGAGAAAACAAGAAACACCATATATTTT
CDR3 protein: CASSDVFEKTRNTIYF

clone size: -
V gene: TRBV19
CDR3 length: 15
J gene: TRBJ2-5
D gene: -
CDR3 DNA: TGTGCCAGTAGTATGGCCAGCTCCCGTAAAGAGACCCAGTACTTC
CDR3 protein: CASSMASSRKETQYF

clone size: once
V gene: TRBV5-5
CDR3 length: 18
J gene: TRBJ1-5
D gene: TRBD1
CDR3 DNA: TGTGCCAGCAGCTTGGCCTTCCCAGGGGGCGGGAGCAATCAGCCCCAGCATTTT
CDR3 protein: CASSLAFPGGGSNQPQHF

clone size: -
V gene: TRBV14
CDR3 length: 17
J gene: TRBJ2-7
D gene: -
CDR3 DNA: TGTGCCAGCAGCCAAAGGCCGGGGGCGCTTCCCGCCTACGAGCAGTACTTC
CDR3 protein: CASSQRPGALPAYEQYF

clone size: -
V gene: TRBV15
CDR3 length: 13
J gene: TRBJ1-6
D gene: -
CDR3 DNA: TGTGCCACCGGTGTCACATATAATTCACCCCTCCACTTT
CDR3 protein: CATGVTYNSPLHF

clone size: few
V gene: TRBV19
CDR3 length: 14
J gene: TRBJ2-7
D gene: TRBD2
CDR3 DNA: TGTGCCAGTAGTATAGCGGGAGGGGGGTACGAGCAGTACTTC
CDR3 protein: CASSIAGGGYEQYF

clone size: -
V gene: TRBV11-2
CDR3 length: 15
J gene: TRBJ2-1
D gene: TRBD1
CDR3 DNA: TGTGCCAGCAGCTCCGGGACAGGGGAATACAATGAGCAGTTCTTC
CDR3 protein: CASSSGTGEYNEQFF

clone size: -
V gene: TRBV4-3
CDR3 length: 14
J gene: TRBJ1-1
D gene: -
CDR3 DNA: TGCGCCAGCAGCCGCGGCAGGGACCTCACTGAAGCTTTCTTT
CDR3 protein: CASSRGRDLTEAFF

clone size: once
V gene: TRBV4-2
CDR3 length: 17
J gene: TRBJ1-3
D gene: -
CDR3 DNA: TGTGCCAGCAGCACCCTCGCAGGTTCCCAGGTCGGAAACACCATATATTTT
CDR3 protein: CASSTLAGSQVGNTIYF

clone size: -
V gene: TRBV5-1
CDR3 length: 16
J gene: TRBJ2-1
D gene: TRBD2
CDR3 DNA: TGCGCCAGCAGCTTGGGGACTAGCGGGAGGGCCAATGAGCAGTTCTTC
CDR3 protein: CASSLGTSGRANEQFF

clone size: once
V gene: TRBV6-5
CDR3 length: 13
J gene: TRBJ1-6
D gene: -
CDR3 DNA: TGTGCCAGCAGCCGACAGAGAAATTCACCCCTCCACTTT
CDR3 protein: CASSRQRNSPLHF

clone size: -
V gene: TRBV5-1
CDR3 length: 14
J gene: TRBJ2-7
D gene: TRBD1
CDR3 DNA: TGCGCCAGCAGCTCGGACAGGGTAGATGGCGAGCAGTACTTC
CDR3 protein: CASSSDRVDGEQYF

clone size: -
V gene: TRBV6-5
CDR3 length: 14
J gene: TRBJ1-1
D gene: -
CDR3 DNA: TGTGCCAGCAGTTACGCCAGGGTGTCGACTGAAGCTTTCTTT
CDR3 protein: CASSYARVSTEAFF

clone size: -
V gene: TRBV28
CDR3 length: 13
J gene: TRBJ2-4
D gene: -
CDR3 DNA: TGTGCCAGCAGTTTATATGGCAAAAACATTCAGTACTTC
CDR3 protein: CASSLYGKNIQYF

clone size: -
V gene: TRBV29-1
CDR3 length: 14
J gene: TRBJ2-5
D gene: TRBD2
CDR3 DNA: TGCAGCGTTGAACTAGCGGGAGGAGGTGAGACCCAGCACTTC
CDR3 protein: CSVELAGGGETQHF

clone size: once
V gene: TRBV28
CDR3 length: 15
J gene: TRBJ2-1
D gene: TRBD2
CDR3 DNA: TGTGCCAGCAGTCTGGGGACTAGCAAATACAATGAGCAGTTCTTC
CDR3 protein: CASSLGTSKYNEQFF

clone size: once
V gene: TRBV15
CDR3 length: 19
J gene: TRBJ2-4
D gene: TRBD2
CDR3 DNA: TGTGCCACCAGCAGAACCTCTCCGGGACTAACCTTTGGCAAAAACATTCAGTACTTC
CDR3 protein: CATSRTSPGLTFGKNIQYF

clone size: -
V gene: TRBV19
CDR3 length: 17
J gene: TRBJ1-3
D gene: -
CDR3 DNA: TGTGCCAGTAGCCCGCTGTTTGGGACTCTCTCTGGAAACACCATATATTTT
CDR3 protein: CASSPLFGTLSGNTIYF

clone size: -
V gene: TRBV5-1
CDR3 length: 16
J gene: TRBJ2-7
D gene: TRBD2
CDR3 DNA: TGCGCCAGCAGCCCGGGTAAATGGGCGGGAGTAGCCGAGCAGTACTTC
CDR3 protein: CASSPGKWAGVAEQYF

clone size: -
V gene: TRBV2
CDR3 length: 12
J gene: TRBJ1-1
D gene: -
CDR3 DNA: TGTGCCAGCGGACAGCTGAGCACTGAAGCTTTCTTT
CDR3 protein: CASGQLSTEAFF

clone size: once
V gene: TRBV7-2
CDR3 length: 17
J gene: TRBJ2-3
D gene: TRBD2
CDR3 DNA: TGTGCCAGCAGCTTAGGGCGGGCTAGCGGGAGGTCAGATACGCAGTATTTT
CDR3 protein: CASSLGRASGRSDTQYF

clone size: -
V gene: TRBV7-3
CDR3 length: 14
J gene: TRBJ2-1
D gene: -
CDR3 DNA: TGTGCCAGCAGCTTAAGTTCGGCCTCCGATGAGCAGTTCTTC
CDR3 protein: CASSLSSASDEQFF

clone size: -
V gene: TRBV7-2
CDR3 length: 12
J gene: TRBJ1-2
D gene: -
CDR3 DNA: TGTGCCAGCAGCTTAGATACAGCAGGCTACACCTTC
CDR3 protein: CASSLDTAGYTF

clone size: -
V gene: TRBV30
CDR3 length: 15
J gene: TRBJ2-5
D gene: -
CDR3 DNA: TGTGCCTGGAGTCGGCAGGAAAAGGGTCCAGAGACCCAGTACTTC
CDR3 protein: CAWSRQEKGPETQYF